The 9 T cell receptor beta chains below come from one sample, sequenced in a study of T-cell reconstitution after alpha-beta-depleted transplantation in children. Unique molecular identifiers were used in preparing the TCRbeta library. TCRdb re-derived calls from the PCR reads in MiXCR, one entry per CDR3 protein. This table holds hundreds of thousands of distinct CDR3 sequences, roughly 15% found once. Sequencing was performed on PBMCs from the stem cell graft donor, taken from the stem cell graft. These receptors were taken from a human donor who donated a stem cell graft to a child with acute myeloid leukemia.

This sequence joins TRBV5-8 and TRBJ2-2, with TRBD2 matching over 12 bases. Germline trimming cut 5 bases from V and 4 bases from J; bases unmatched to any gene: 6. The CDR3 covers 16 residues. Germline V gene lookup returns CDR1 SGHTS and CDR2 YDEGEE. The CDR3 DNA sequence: TGTGCCAGCAGTTCAGGACTAGCGGGGCCCACCGGGGAGCTGTTTTTT. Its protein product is CASSSGLAGPTGELFF.

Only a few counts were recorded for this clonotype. The CDR3, as DNA: TGTGCCAGCAGTTTAGCGACCGGTCAGCCCCAGCATTTT. Encoded protein: CASSLATGQPQHF. The J gene is TRBJ1-5, the V gene TRBV28; D is uncertain. V was shortened by 2 bases and J by 6 bases, with 8 bases between the two germline ends. The CDR3 covers 13 residues. CDR1 MDHEN and CDR2 SYDVKM come from the germline V gene.

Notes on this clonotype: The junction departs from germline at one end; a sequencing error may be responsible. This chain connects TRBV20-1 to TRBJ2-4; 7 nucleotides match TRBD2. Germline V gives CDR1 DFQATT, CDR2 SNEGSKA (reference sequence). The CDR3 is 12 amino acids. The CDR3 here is CGASVGRDIQYF. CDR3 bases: TGCGGTGCTAGCGTGGGGAGGGACATTCAGTACTTC.

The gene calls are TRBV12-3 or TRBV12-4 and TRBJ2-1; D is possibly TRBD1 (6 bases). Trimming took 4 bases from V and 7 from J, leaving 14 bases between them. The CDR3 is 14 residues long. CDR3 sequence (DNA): TGTGCCAGCAGTTCTTCCCAGGGGATGAATGAGCAGTTCTTC. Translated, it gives CASSSSQGMNEQFF.

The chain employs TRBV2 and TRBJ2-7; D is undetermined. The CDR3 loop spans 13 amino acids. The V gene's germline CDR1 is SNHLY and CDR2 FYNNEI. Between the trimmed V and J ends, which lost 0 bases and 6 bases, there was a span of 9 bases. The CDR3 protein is CASSEAVFVEQYV. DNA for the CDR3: TGTGCCAGCAGTGAAGCGGTGTTTGTCGAGCAGTACGTC.

The CDR3 sequence is CASGGAKNIQYF. The CDR3 nucleotides read TGTGCCAGCGGGGGGGCCAAAAACATTCAGTACTTC. The V gene is TRBV7-9, the J gene TRBJ2-4, with D possibly TRBD2 on 6 matching bases. The CDR3 length is 12 residues. Trimming left V 8 bases short and J 1 base short, with 6 bases between. Germline V gene lookup returns CDR1 SEHNR and CDR2 FQNEAQ (reference sequence).

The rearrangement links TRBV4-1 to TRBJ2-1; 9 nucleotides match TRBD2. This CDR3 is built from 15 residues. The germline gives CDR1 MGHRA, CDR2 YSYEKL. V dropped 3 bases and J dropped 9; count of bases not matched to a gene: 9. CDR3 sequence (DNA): TGCGCCAGCAGCCAGTCCTCTAGCGGGGCTGGTGAGCAGTTCTTC. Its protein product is CASSQSSSGAGEQFF.

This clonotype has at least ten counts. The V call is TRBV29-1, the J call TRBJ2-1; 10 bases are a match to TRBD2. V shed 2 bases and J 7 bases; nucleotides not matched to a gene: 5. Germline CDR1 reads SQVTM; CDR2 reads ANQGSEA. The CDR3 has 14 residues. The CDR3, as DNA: TGCAGCGTTGAAAGAGCGGGGGGGCGGAATGAGCAGTTCTTC. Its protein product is CSVERAGGRNEQFF.

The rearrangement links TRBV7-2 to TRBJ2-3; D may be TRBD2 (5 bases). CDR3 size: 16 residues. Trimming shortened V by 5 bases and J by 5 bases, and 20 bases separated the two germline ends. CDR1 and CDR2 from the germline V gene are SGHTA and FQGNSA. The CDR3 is CASSPKPGNVGDTQYF. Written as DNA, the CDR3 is TGTGCCAGCAGCCCCAAGCCGGGAAATGTAGGAGATACGCAGTATTTT.